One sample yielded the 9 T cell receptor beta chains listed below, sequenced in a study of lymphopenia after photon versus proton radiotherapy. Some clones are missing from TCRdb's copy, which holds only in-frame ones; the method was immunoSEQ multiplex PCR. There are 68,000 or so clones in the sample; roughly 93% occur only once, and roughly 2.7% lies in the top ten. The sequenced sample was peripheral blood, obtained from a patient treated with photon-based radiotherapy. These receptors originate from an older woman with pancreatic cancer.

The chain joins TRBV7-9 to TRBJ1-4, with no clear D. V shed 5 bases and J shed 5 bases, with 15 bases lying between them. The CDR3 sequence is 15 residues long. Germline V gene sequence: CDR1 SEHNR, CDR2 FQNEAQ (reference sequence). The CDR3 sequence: CASSDRGGPNEKLFF. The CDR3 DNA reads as TGTGCCAGCAGCGACCGCGGCGGACCCAATGAAAAACTGTTTTTT.

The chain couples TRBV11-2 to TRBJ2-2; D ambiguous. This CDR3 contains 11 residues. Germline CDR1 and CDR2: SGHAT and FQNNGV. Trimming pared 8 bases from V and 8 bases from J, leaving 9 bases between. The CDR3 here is CASRQPGELFF. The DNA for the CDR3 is TGTGCCAGCCGGCAGCCAGGGGAGCTGTTTTTT.

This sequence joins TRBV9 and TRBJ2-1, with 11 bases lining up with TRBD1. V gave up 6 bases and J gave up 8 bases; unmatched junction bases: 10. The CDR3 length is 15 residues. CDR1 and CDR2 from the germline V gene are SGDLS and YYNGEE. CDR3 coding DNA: TGTGCCAGCAACCAGCGGGACAGGGGGGAGGATGAGCAGTTCTTC. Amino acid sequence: CASNQRDRGEDEQFF.

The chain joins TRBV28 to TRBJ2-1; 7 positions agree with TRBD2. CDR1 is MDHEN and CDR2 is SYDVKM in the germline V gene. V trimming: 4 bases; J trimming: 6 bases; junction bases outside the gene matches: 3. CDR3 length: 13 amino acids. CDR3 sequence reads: CASSWGGSNEQFF. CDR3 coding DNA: TGTGCCAGCAGTTGGGGAGGGAGCAATGAGCAGTTCTTC.

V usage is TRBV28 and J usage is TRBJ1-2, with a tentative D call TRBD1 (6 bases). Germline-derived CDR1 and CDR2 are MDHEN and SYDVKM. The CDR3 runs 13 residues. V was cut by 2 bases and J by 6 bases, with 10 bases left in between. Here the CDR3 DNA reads TGTGCCAGCAGTTTAGGGGGGCGCAATGGCTACACCTTC. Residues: CASSLGGRNGYTF.

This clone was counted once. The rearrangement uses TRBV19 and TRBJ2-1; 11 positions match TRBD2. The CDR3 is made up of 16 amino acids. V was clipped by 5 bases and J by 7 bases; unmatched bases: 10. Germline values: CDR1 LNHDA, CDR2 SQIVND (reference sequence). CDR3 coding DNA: TGTGCCAGTAGTGCCCTACTAGCGGGAGTTTATAATGAGCAGTTCTTC. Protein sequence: CASSALLAGVYNEQFF.

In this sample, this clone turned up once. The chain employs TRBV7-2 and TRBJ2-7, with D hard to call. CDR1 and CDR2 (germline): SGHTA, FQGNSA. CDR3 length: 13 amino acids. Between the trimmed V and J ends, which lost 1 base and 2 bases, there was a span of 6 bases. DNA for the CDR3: TGTGCCAGCAGCTTAGACCGCCCCTACGAGCAGTACTTC. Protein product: CASSLDRPYEQYF.

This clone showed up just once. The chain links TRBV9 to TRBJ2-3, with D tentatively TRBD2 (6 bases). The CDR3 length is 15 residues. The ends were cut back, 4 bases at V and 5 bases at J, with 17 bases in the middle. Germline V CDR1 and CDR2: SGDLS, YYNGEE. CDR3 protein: CASSPAPGAKDTQYF. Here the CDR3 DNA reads TGTGCCAGCAGCCCCGCCCCGGGAGCGAAAGATACGCAGTATTTT. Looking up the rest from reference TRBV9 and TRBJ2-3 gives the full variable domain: DSGVTQTPKHLITATGQRVTLRCSPRSGDLSVYWYQQSLDQGLQFLIQYYNGEERAKGNILERFSAQQFPDLHSELNLSSLELGDSALYFCASSPAPGAKDTQYFGPGTRLTVL.

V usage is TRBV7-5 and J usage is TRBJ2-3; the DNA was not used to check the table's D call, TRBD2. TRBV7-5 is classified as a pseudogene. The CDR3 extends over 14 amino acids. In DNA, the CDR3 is TGTGCCAGAAGCTTAGAGACTAGAACAGATACGCAGTATTTT. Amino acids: CARSLETRTDTQYF.